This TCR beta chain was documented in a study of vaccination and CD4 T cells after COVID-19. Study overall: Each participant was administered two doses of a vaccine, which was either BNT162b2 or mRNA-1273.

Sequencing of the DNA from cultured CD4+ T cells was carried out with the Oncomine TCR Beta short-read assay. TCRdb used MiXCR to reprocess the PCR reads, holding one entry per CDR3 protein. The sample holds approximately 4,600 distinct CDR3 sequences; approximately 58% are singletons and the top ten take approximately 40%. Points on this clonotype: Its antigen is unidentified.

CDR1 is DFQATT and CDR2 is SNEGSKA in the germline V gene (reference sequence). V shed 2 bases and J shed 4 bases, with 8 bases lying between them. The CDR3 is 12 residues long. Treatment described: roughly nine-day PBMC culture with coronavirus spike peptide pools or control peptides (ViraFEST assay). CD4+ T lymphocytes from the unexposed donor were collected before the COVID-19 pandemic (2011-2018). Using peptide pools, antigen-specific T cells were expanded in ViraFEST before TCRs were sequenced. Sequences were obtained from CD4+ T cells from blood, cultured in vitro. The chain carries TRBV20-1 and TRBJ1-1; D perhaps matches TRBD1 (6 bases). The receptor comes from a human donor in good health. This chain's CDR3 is CSARRTATEAFF. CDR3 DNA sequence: TGCAGTGCTAGACGGACAGCCACTGAAGCTTTCTTT.